Here is one T cell receptor beta chain with its context. This record comes from a study of TIL therapy for anti-PD-1-resistant metastatic lung cancer. This was the immunoSEQ v3 assay. Libraries were prepared by immunoSEQ multiplex PCR; TCRdb keeps only in-frame clonotypes and omits some of them. The data contain approximately 22,000 clones, 70% to 80% of them singletons. Time point given: pre-treatment sample, taken before nivolumab and TIL therapy. Trimming at V came to 5 bases and at J to 2 bases, leaving 7 bases not matched to a gene. Germline CDR1 SGHTA, CDR2 FQGNSA. CDR3 length equals 16 residues.

This receptor was taken from a person aged 25-80 years with non-small cell lung cancer. Sequences were derived from blood, sampled at baseline. The chain carries TRBV7-2 and TRBJ2-1; 9 positions agree with TRBD1. DNA for the CDR3: TGTGCCAGCAGCCCTACCGGGACAGGGACCTACAATGAGCAGTTCTTC. Residues: CASSPTGTGTYNEQFF.